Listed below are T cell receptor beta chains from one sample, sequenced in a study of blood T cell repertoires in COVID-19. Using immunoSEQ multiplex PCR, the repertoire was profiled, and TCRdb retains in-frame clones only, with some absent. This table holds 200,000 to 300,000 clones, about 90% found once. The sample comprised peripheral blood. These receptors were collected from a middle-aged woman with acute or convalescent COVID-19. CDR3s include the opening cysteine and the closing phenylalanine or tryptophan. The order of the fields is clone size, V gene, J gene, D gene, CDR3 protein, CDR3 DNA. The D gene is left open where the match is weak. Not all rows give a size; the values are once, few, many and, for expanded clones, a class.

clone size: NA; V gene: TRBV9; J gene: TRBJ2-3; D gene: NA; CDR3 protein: CASSVDLGGADTQYF; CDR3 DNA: TGTGCCAGCAGCGTAGATTTAGGGGGGGCCGATACGCAGTATTTT
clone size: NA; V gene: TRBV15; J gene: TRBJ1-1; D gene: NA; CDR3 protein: CATSRDLGGANTEAFF; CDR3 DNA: TGTGCCACCAGCAGAGATCTCGGGGGGGCGAACACTGAAGCTTTCTTT
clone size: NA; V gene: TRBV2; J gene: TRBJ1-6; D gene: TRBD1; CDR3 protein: CASQTGLNSPLHF; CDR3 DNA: TGTGCCAGTCAGACAGGGCTGAATTCACCCCTCCACTTT
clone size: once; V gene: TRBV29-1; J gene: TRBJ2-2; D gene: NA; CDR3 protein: CSVVNVARGNTGELFF; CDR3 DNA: TGCAGCGTTGTTAACGTGGCCAGGGGGAACACCGGGGAGCTGTTTTTT
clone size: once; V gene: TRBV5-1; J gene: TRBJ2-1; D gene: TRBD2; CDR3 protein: CASSFGLAGQSYNEQFF; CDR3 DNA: TGCGCCAGCAGCTTCGGACTAGCGGGCCAATCCTACAATGAGCAGTTCTTC
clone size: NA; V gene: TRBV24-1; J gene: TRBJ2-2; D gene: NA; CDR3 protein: CATNPGTGELFF; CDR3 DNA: TGTGCCACCAATCCGGGCACCGGGGAGCTGTTTTTT
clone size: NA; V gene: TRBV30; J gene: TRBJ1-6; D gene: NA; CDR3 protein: CAWKNSYNSPLHF; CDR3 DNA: TGTGCCTGGAAAAACAGCTACAATTCACCCCTCCACTTT
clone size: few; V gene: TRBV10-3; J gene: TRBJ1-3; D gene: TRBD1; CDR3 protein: CAINPGQGLSGNTIYF; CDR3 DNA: TGTGCCATCAACCCGGGACAGGGGCTCTCTGGAAACACCATATATTTT
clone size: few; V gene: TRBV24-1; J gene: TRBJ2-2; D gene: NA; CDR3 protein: CATSDTLWNTGELFF; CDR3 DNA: TGTGCCACCAGTGATACTCTCTGGAACACCGGGGAGCTGTTTTTT
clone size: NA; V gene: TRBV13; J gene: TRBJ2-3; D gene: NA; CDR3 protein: CASGADAGITDTQYF; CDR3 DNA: TGTGCCAGCGGCGCCGACGCAGGGATCACAGATACGCAGTATTTT
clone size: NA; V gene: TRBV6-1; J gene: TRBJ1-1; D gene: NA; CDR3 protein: CASSEEGTTVLNTEAFF; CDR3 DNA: TGTGCCAGCAGTGAGGAGGGGACGACAGTCCTGAACACTGAAGCTTTCTTT
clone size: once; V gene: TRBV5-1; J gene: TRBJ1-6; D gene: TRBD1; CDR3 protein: CASSLAPQGNASPLHF; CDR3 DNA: TGCGCCAGCAGCTTGGCACCACAGGGGAATGCTTCACCCCTCCACTTT
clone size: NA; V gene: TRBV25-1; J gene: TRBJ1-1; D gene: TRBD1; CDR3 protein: CASRAPGTDYEAFF; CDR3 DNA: TGTGCCAGCAGGGCCCCGGGGACAGATTATGAAGCTTTCTTT
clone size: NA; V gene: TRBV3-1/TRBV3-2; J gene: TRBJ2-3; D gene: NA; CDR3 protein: CASSHFFRGGTDTQYF; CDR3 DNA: TGTGCCAGCAGCCATTTCTTCCGCGGGGGCACAGATACGCAGTATTTT
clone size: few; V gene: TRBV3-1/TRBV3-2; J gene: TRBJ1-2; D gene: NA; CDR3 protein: CASSRRGGDGYTF; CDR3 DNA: TGTGCCAGCAGCCGCAGGGGAGGGGATGGCTACACCTTC
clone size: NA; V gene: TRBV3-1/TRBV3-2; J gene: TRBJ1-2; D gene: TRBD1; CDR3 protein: CASSQAVGGGYTF; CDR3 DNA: TGTGCCAGCAGCCAAGCAGTAGGGGGCGGCTACACCTTC
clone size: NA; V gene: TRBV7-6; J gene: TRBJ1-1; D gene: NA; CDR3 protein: CASSLLAGMNTEAFF; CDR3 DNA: TGTGCCAGCAGCTTATTAGCAGGGATGAACACTGAAGCTTTCTTT
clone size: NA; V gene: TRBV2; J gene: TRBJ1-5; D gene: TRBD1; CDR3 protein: CASSAGQDNQPQHF; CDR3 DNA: TGTGCCAGCAGTGCGGGACAGGACAATCAGCCCCAGCATTTT
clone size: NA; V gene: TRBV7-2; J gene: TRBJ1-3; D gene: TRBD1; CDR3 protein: CASSTGGVGNTIYF; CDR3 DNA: TGTGCCAGCAGCACAGGGGGGGTAGGAAACACCATATATTTT
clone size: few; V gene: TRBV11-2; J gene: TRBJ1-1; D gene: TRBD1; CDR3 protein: CASSLGQGQAFF; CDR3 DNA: TGTGCCAGCAGCTTAGGACAGGGTCAAGCTTTCTTT
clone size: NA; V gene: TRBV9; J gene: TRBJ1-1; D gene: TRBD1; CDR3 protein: CASSAPGQTMNTEAFF; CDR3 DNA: TGTGCCAGCAGTGCCCCGGGACAGACTATGAACACTGAAGCTTTCTTT